The 4 T cell receptor beta chains below come from one sample, sequenced in a study of T cell changes during pregnancy in multiple sclerosis. Profiling relied on immunoSEQ multiplex PCR, and the TCRdb table lists in-frame clones only, not all of them. The repertoire includes tens of thousands of clones, roughly 92% of them detected once, and over 3.5% sits in the top ten. Sequenced material: peripheral blood, taken after pregnancy. The receptor source for this set is a female donor in good health, enrolled as a control in a pregnancy study.

The rearrangement links TRBV10-3 to TRBJ1-5; 8 nucleotides match TRBD1. This CDR3 is built from 13 residues. The ends lost 3 bases at V and 5 bases at J; junction bases unmatched: 0. Germline V gene data show CDR1 as ENHRY and CDR2 as SYGVKD. CDR3 coding DNA: TGTGCCATCAGTGAACAGGGGGATCAGCCCCAGCATTTT. As protein: CAISEQGDQPQHF.

The genes are TRBV27 and TRBJ2-7, with 11 bases fitting TRBD2. The germline gives CDR1 MNHEY, CDR2 SMNVEV (reference sequence). The CDR3 consists of 17 residues. V lost 1 base, J lost 1 base, and 6 bases stayed unmatched. The CDR3 loop reads CASSLLGSGRGSYEQYF. As DNA, the CDR3 is TGTGCCAGCAGTTTATTGGGTAGCGGGAGGGGGTCCTACGAGCAGTACTTC.

The chain has TRBV28 and TRBJ2-6, with D perhaps TRBD1 (5 bases). This CDR3 has 13 amino acids. Per the germline V gene, CDR1 is MDHEN and CDR2 is SYDVKM. Trimming pared 6 bases from V and 5 bases from J, leaving 8 bases between. The CDR3 here is CASSSGRANVLTF. The CDR3, as DNA: TGTGCCAGCAGCTCAGGGAGGGCCAACGTCCTGACTTTC.

The chain combines TRBV7-7 with TRBJ2-1; TRBD2 agrees at 15 bases. CDR3 size: 18 residues. The germline V gene has CDR1 SSHAT and CDR2 FNYEAQ (reference sequence). The CDR3 is CASHARTSGRGVANEQFF. The CDR3 DNA is TGTGCTAGCCACGCGCGGACTAGCGGGAGGGGTGTTGCCAATGAGCAGTTCTTC.